Listed below are T cell receptor beta chains from one sample, sequenced in a study of cytomegalovirus exposure and HLA in healthy donors. Sequencing was performed with immunoSEQ multiplex PCR; in TCRdb, only in-frame clones are kept and a portion is missing. The sample table includes 150,000 to 200,000 clones. Sequenced input: PBMCs. Source of these receptors: a man aged 25-45 years in good health and CMV-seronegative. CDR3s include the opening cysteine and the closing phenylalanine or tryptophan. The order of the fields is V gene, D gene, J gene, CDR3 protein, CDR3 DNA. A D gene is named only where the DNA matches it firmly.

>TRBV7-3|TRBD1|TRBJ2-2
CASGDGTGGNTGELFF
TGTGCCAGCGGGGATGGAACAGGGGGGAACACCGGGGAGCTGTTTTTT
>TRBV10-3|-|TRBJ1-2
CATVQGNANYGYTF
TGTGCCACGGTACAGGGAAACGCTAACTATGGCTACACCTTC
>TRBV19|-|TRBJ1-5
CASTPGHSNQPQHF
TGTGCCAGTACCCCGGGACATAGCAATCAGCCCCAGCATTTT
>TRBV18|-|TRBJ1-3
CASSLSGESGNTIYF
TGTGCCAGCTCACTTTCAGGGGAATCTGGAAACACCATATATTTT
>TRBV11-1|-|TRBJ2-7
CASSARRSSYEQYF
TGTGCCAGCAGCGCTCGCCGCAGCTCCTACGAGCAGTACTTC
>TRBV5-6|-|TRBJ1-4
CASSYGQRNEKLFF
TGTGCCAGCAGCTACGGACAGCGTAATGAAAAACTGTTTTTT
>TRBV30|-|TRBJ1-1
CAWSVRSGYEEAFF
TGTGCCTGGAGTGTACGGTCAGGGTATGAAGAAGCTTTCTTT
>TRBV5-4|TRBD2|TRBJ2-1
CASRGGSGRVNNEQFF
TGTGCCAGCAGGGGGGGTAGCGGGAGGGTTAACAATGAGCAGTTCTTC
>TRBV29-1|TRBD1|TRBJ1-1
CSAGLDRLMNTEAFF
TGCAGCGCAGGTTTGGACAGGCTTATGAACACTGAAGCTTTCTTT
>TRBV14|TRBD1|TRBJ1-5
CASSPGTAYSNQPQHF
TGTGCCAGCAGCCCCGGGACAGCCTATAGCAATCAGCCCCAGCATTTT
>TRBV27|TRBD1|TRBJ1-2
CASRRQGGGYTF
TGTGCCAGCAGGAGACAGGGGGGTGGCTACACCTTC
>TRBV29-1|TRBD1|TRBJ2-5
CSVGARTGRRETQYF
TGCAGCGTTGGGGCTAGGACAGGCAGGCGAGAGACCCAGTACTTC
>TRBV5-8|TRBD1|TRBJ1-5
CASSWHTGTGALNQPQHF
TGTGCCAGCAGCTGGCACACCGGGACAGGGGCACTCAATCAGCCCCAGCATTTT
>TRBV5-4|TRBD1|TRBJ2-7
CASSLPMTGSYEQYF
TGTGCCAGCAGCTTACCAATGACAGGGAGTTACGAGCAGTACTTC
>TRBV11-2|TRBD1|TRBJ2-7
CASSYRRDSSYEQYF
TGTGCCAGCAGCTACCGACGGGACAGCTCCTACGAGCAGTACTTC
>TRBV6-1|-|TRBJ1-3
CAIKHSSGNTIYF
TGTGCCATCAAGCACTCCTCTGGAAACACCATATATTTT
>TRBV4-3|-|TRBJ2-1
CASSQEIYSYNEQFF
TGCGCCAGCAGCCAAGAAATCTACAGTTACAATGAGCAGTTCTTC
>TRBV5-4|TRBD1|TRBJ1-1
CASTSPWNRGTEAFF
TGTGCCAGCACCTCTCCCTGGAACAGGGGCACTGAAGCTTTCTTT
>TRBV18|-|TRBJ1-1
CASSPTDPTATEAFF
TGTGCCAGCTCACCCACCGACCCGACAGCCACTGAAGCTTTCTTT
>TRBV10-3|TRBD1|TRBJ2-7
CAISESDRLGYEQYF
TGTGCCATCAGTGAGTCGGACAGGCTCGGGTACGAGCAGTACTTC
>TRBV9|TRBD1|TRBJ2-7
CASSVVPGGNSYEQYF
TGTGCCAGCAGCGTAGTCCCAGGGGGCAACTCCTACGAGCAGTACTTC
>TRBV2|TRBD2|TRBJ2-7
CASSGGTSRTSGVAYEQYF
TGTGCCAGCAGTGGGGGGACTTCCAGGACTAGCGGGGTAGCCTACGAGCAGTACTTC
>TRBV10-3|TRBD1|TRBJ1-3
CAARQGSSGNTIYF
TGTGCCGCCAGACAGGGGTCCTCTGGAAACACCATATATTTT
>TRBV18|-|TRBJ1-2
CASSPSTANYGYTF
TGTGCCAGCTCACCTTCGACAGCCAACTATGGCTACACCTTC
>TRBV7-2|TRBD2|TRBJ2-6
CASSLSSGRIAGANVLTF
TGTGCCAGCAGCTTATCTAGCGGGAGAATAGCTGGGGCCAACGTCCTGACTTTC
>TRBV30|-|TRBJ2-7
CAWVRVFGGEQYF
TGTGCCTGGGTTCGGGTATTCGGTGGCGAGCAGTACTTC
>TRBV4-2|-|TRBJ1-2
CASSQEGSGSRRYGYTF
TGTGCCAGCAGCCAAGAGGGTTCCGGGAGCCGGCGGTATGGCTACACCTTC
>TRBV9|TRBD1|TRBJ1-1
CASSAVDRGYTEAFF
TGTGCCAGCAGCGCCGTCGACAGGGGGTACACTGAAGCTTTCTTT
>TRBV10-3|-|TRBJ2-2
CAISEYTMRNTGELFF
TGTGCCATCAGTGAGTACACTATGAGAAACACCGGGGAGCTGTTTTTT
>TRBV12-5|-|TRBJ1-4
CASGLRTFNNEKLFF
TGTGCTAGTGGTTTGCGTACATTTAATAATGAAAAACTGTTTTTT
>TRBV19|-|TRBJ1-1
CASSTTGNTEAFF
TGTGCCAGTAGTACCACAGGGAACACTGAAGCTTTCTTT
>TRBV5-5|TRBD2|TRBJ2-7
CASSGTGLARYEQYF
TGTGCCAGCAGCGGAACGGGACTAGCGCGCTACGAGCAGTACTTC
>TRBV19|-|TRBJ1-5
CASTPAQQVIGNQPQHF
TGTGCCAGTACTCCGGCCCAGCAGGTAATCGGCAATCAGCCCCAGCATTTT
>TRBV27|TRBD1|TRBJ1-2
CASRPLDRADYGYTF
TGTGCCAGCAGGCCCCTCGACAGGGCCGACTATGGCTACACCTTC
>TRBV7-9|TRBD1|TRBJ1-2
CASRRTGYGYTF
TGTGCCAGCAGACGGACAGGCTATGGCTACACCTTC
>TRBV28|-|TRBJ1-1
CASSTATEAFF
TGTGCCAGCAGTACTGCTACTGAAGCTTTCTTT
>TRBV6-1|TRBD2|TRBJ2-1
CASSTSGWENEQFF
TGTGCCAGCAGTACTAGCGGGTGGGAGAATGAGCAGTTCTTC
>TRBV9|TRBD2|TRBJ2-1
CASSVASGLFSYNEQFF
TGTGCCAGCAGCGTAGCTAGCGGATTATTCTCCTACAATGAGCAGTTCTTC
>TRBV5-1|TRBD2|TRBJ2-7
CASSLSGGRSYEQYF
TGCGCCAGCAGCTTGTCGGGGGGGAGGTCCTACGAGCAGTACTTC
>TRBV30|-|TRBJ1-3
CAWTRGSTGNTIYF
TGTGCCTGGACGAGAGGATCTACTGGAAACACCATATATTTT
>TRBV6-1|-|TRBJ2-7
CALSSAGLSYEQYF
TGTGCCCTCAGCAGCGCGGGCCTCTCCTACGAGCAGTACTTC
>TRBV9|-|TRBJ2-1
CASSDGLAYNEQFF
TGTGCCAGCAGCGATGGGCTAGCTTACAATGAGCAGTTCTTC
>TRBV5-1|-|TRBJ1-1
CASSLGGQGTEAFF
TGCGCCAGCAGCTTGGGGGGGCAGGGCACTGAAGCTTTCTTT
>TRBV27|-|TRBJ2-7
CASSNLRLDYEQYF
TGTGCCAGCAGTAACCTGAGGTTAGACTACGAGCAGTACTTC
>TRBV6-1|-|TRBJ2-7
CASKISGTSYEQYF
TGTGCCAGCAAAATCTCCGGGACTTCCTACGAGCAGTACTTC
>TRBV29-1|-|TRBJ1-3
CSVSGSGNTIYF
TGCAGCGTTTCCGGCTCTGGAAACACCATATATTTT
>TRBV19|TRBD2|TRBJ2-3
CASSIPAGVLGTDTQYF
TGTGCCAGTAGTATCCCAGCGGGAGTATTGGGCACAGATACGCAGTATTTT
>TRBV4-3|-|TRBJ1-4
CASSQGGRADEKLFF
TGCGCCAGCAGCCAAGGGGGGCGGGCGGATGAAAAATTGTTTTTT
>TRBV7-3|-|TRBJ2-3
CASSPEESRNIHTQYF
TGTGCCAGCAGCCCCGAGGAGTCCCGCAATATACATACGCAGTATTTT
>TRBV27|-|TRBJ1-1
CASSWSVGRDMNTEAFF
TGTGCCAGCAGTTGGAGTGTCGGGAGGGACATGAACACTGAAGCTTTCTTT
>TRBV11-2|TRBD2|TRBJ2-1
CASSLDLAGGSNEQFF
TGTGCCAGCAGCTTGGATTTGGCGGGAGGAAGCAATGAGCAGTTCTTC
>TRBV7-2|-|TRBJ2-3
CASSSRGNTDTQYF
TGTGCCAGCAGCTCCCGGGGGAACACAGATACGCAGTATTTT
>TRBV29-1|TRBD2|TRBJ2-7
CSVGRGLAEHEQYF
TGCAGCGTAGGAAGGGGACTAGCAGAGCACGAGCAGTACTTC
>TRBV28|TRBD1|TRBJ1-2
CASRPITGGINYGYTF
TGTGCCAGCAGGCCTATCACAGGGGGGATAAACTATGGCTACACCTTC
>TRBV27|-|TRBJ1-2
CASSPSGVRNYGYTF
TGTGCCAGCAGTCCATCAGGGGTTCGCAACTATGGCTACACCTTC
>TRBV2|TRBD2|TRBJ2-3
CASSEGGLAGGPNTQYF
TGTGCCAGCAGTGAAGGGGGACTAGCGGGAGGGCCGAATACGCAGTATTTT
>TRBV6-1|TRBD1|TRBJ1-1
CASRRGQGIYTEAFF
TGTGCCAGCAGAAGGGGACAGGGGATATACACTGAAGCTTTCTTT
>TRBV7-9|-|TRBJ1-5
CASSLRETRNGSNQPQHF
TGTGCCAGCAGCTTGAGGGAAACAAGAAATGGAAGCAATCAGCCCCAGCATTTT
>TRBV11-2|-|TRBJ2-7
CASSLDRGQSYEQYF
TGTGCCAGCAGCTTAGATCGGGGTCAGTCCTACGAGCAGTACTTC
>TRBV11-2|-|TRBJ2-3
CASSLLADIADTQYF
TGTGCCAGCAGCTTACTAGCCGACATTGCAGATACGCAGTATTTT